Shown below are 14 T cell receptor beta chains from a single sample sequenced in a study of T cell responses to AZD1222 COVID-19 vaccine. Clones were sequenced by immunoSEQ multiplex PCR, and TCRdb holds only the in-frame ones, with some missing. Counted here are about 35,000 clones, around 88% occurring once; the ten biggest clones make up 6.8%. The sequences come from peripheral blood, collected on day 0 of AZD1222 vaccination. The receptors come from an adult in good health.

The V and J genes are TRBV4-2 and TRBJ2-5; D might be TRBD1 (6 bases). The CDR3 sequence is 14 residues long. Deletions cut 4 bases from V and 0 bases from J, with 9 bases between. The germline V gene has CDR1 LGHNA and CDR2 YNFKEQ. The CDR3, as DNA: TGTGCCAGCAGCCCCGGACAGAACCAAGAGACCCAGTACTTC. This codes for CASSPGQNQETQYF.

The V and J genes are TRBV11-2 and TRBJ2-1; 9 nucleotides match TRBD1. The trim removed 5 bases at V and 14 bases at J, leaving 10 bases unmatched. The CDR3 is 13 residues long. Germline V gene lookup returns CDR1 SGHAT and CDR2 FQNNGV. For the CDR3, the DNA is TGTGCCAGCAGCCTCCAGGGGACAGGGCCGGAGTTCTTC. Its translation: CASSLQGTGPEFF.

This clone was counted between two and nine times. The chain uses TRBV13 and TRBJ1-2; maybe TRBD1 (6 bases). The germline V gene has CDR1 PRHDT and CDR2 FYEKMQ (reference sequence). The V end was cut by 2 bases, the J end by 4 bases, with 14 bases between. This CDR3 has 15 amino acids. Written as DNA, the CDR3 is TGTGCCAGCAGCTTAATCACAGGGAGCTCCTATGGCTACACCTTC. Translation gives CASSLITGSSYGYTF.

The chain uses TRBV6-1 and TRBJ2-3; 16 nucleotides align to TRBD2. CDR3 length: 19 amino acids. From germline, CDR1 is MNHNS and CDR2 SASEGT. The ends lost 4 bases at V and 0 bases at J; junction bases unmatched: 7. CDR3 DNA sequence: TGTGCCAGCAGTGGGGGACTAGCGGGAGGGCCTGGGAGCACAGATACGCAGTATTTT. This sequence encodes CASSGGLAGGPGSTDTQYF.

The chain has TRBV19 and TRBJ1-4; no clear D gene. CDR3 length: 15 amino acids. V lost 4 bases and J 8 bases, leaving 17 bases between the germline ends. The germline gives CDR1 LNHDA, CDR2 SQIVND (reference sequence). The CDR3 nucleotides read TGTGCCAGTAGTACTCACCGGGCCGAAGAGGAAAAACTGTTTTTT. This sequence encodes CASSTHRAEEEKLFF.

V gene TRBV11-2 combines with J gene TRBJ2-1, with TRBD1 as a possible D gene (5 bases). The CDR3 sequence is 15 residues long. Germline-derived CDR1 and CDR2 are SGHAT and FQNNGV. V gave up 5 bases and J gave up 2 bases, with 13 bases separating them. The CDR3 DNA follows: TGTGCCAGCAGCCCCCTCCAGGGAACCTACAATGAGCAGTTCTTC. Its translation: CASSPLQGTYNEQFF.

The CDR3 is CASSYSVIGYNEQFF. The CDR3 DNA sequence: TGTGCCAGCAGTTACTCGGTGATAGGCTACAATGAGCAGTTCTTC. The rearrangement joins TRBV6-5 to TRBJ2-1; D call uncertain. The CDR3 length is 15 residues. Germline CDR1 MNHEY, CDR2 SVGAGI. V was trimmed by 0 bases and J by 3 bases, leaving 9 bases between them.

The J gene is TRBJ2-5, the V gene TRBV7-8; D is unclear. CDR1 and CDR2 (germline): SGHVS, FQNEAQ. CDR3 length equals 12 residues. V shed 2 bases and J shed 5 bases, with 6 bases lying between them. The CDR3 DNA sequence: TGTGCCAGCAGCTTACCCCCGGAGACCCAGTACTTC. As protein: CASSLPPETQYF.

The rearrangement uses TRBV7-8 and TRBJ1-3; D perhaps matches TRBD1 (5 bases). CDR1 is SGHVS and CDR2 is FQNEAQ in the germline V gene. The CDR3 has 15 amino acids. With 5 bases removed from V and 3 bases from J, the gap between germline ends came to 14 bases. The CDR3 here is CASSRGSRGGNTIYF. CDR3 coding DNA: TGTGCCAGCAGCCGCGGATCGAGGGGTGGAAACACCATATATTTT. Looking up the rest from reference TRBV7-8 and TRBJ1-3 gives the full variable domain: GAGVSQSPRYKVAKRGQDVALRCDPISGHVSLFWYQQALGQGPEFLTYFQNEAQLDKSGLPSDRFFAERPEGSVSTLKIQRTQQEDSAVYLCASSRGSRGGNTIYFGEGSWLTVV.

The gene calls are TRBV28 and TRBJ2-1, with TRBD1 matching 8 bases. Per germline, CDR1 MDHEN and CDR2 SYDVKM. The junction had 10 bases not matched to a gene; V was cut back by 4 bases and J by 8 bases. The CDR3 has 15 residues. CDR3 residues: CASSSPTGAEDEQFF. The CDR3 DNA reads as TGTGCCAGCAGTTCCCCGACAGGGGCTGAGGATGAGCAGTTCTTC.

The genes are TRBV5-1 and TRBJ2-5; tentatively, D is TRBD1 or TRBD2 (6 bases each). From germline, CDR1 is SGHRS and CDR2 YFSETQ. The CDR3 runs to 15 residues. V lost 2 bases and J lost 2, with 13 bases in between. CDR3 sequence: CASSFGGLSQETQYF. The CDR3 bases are TGCGCCAGCAGCTTTGGGGGGCTCTCACAAGAGACCCAGTACTTC.

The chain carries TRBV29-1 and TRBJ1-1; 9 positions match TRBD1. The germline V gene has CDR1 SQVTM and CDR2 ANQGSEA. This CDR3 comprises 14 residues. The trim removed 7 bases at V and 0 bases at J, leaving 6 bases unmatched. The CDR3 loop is CSAGTGRLNTEAFF. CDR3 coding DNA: TGCAGCGCTGGGACAGGGCGCCTGAACACTGAAGCTTTCTTT.

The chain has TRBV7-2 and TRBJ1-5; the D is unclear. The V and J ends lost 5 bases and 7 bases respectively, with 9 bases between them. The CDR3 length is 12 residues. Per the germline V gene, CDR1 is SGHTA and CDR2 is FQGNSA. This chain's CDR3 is CASSPAGQPQHF. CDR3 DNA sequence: TGTGCCAGCAGCCCCGCCGGGCAGCCCCAGCATTTT.

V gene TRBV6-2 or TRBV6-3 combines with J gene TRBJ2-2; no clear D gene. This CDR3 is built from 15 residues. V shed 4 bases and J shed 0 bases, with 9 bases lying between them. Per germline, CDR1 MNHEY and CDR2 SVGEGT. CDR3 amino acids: CASSSYGTNTGELFF. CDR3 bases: TGTGCCAGCAGTTCCTACGGTACGAACACCGGGGAGCTGTTTTTT.